Following are 28 T cell receptor beta chains from one sample sequenced in a study of spatial heterogeneity in lung cancer. TCRdb re-analysed the 5' RACE reads in MiXCR, keeping a single row per CDR3 protein. The repertoire includes tens of thousands of distinct CDR3 sequences, approximately 12% of them detected once, and approximately 40% sits in the top ten. Described time point: sample taken at primary tumor resection. The study sequenced unsorted whole RNA from tumor, nontumor lung or frozen PBMC. The source material was PBMCs, sampled at surgery. The receptor source for this set is a female donor with early-stage non-small cell lung cancer.

The chain recombines TRBV5-1 with TRBJ1-1; no definite D call. Germline V lookup: CDR1 SGHRS, CDR2 YFSETQ. The V end was cut by 4 bases, the J end by 3 bases, with 13 bases between. This CDR3 is built from 14 residues. The CDR3 DNA follows: TGCGCCAGCAGCCCTGCGCCCACGGACACTGAAGCTTTCTTT. Translation: CASSPAPTDTEAFF.

The chain carries TRBV20-1 and TRBJ2-2; 14 bases line up with TRBD2. Germline CDR1 is DFQATT and CDR2 is SNEGSKA (reference sequence). This CDR3 is 17 amino acids long. With 6 bases clipped from V and 0 bases from J, the junction kept 6 bases outside the gene matches. The CDR3 DNA reads TGCAGTGCAACCGGGACTAGCGGGAGCCCGAACACCGGGGAGCTGTTTTTT. Residues: CSATGTSGSPNTGELFF.

The sample holds many counts of this clonotype. V gene TRBV6-1 combines with J gene TRBJ2-3; 9 positions agree with TRBD2. V gave up 1 base and J gave up 3 bases; unmatched junction bases: 8. CDR3 length: 17 amino acids. The germline V gene encodes CDR1 MNHNS and CDR2 SASEGT. Here the CDR3 reads CASSEDGGGAVTDTQYF. Here the CDR3 DNA reads TGTGCCAGCAGTGAAGATGGCGGGGGGGCCGTGACAGATACGCAGTATTTT.

This sequence joins TRBV10-3 and TRBJ1-5; D remains ambiguous. With 2 bases removed from V and 3 bases from J, the gap between germline ends came to 5 bases. Germline V gives CDR1 ENHRY, CDR2 SYGVKD. The CDR3 loop spans 13 amino acids. CDR3 bases: TGTGCCATCAGTGAGAGTCCCAATCAGCCCCAGCATTTT. Translation gives CAISESPNQPQHF.

This clonotype appeared a few times. The chain's CDR3 is CASSKAGRAYEQYF. DNA for the CDR3: TGTGCCAGCAGCAAGGCAGGGAGGGCCTACGAGCAGTACTTC. The rearrangement uses TRBV21-1 and TRBJ2-7. TRBV21-1 is a pseudogene. This CDR3 is 14 amino acids long.

This clonotype has just a few counts. The chain has TRBV5-1 and TRBJ2-3, with D unclear. The CDR3 spans 16 residues. Germline V gene data show CDR1 as SGHRS and CDR2 as YFSETQ. Trimming removed 0 bases at V and 0 bases at J, with 11 bases between. The CDR3 protein is CASSLAGPSSTDTQYF. The CDR3 DNA sequence: TGCGCCAGCAGCTTGGCCGGGCCCTCTAGCACAGATACGCAGTATTTT. Complete variable domain (other parts from reference TRBV5-1 and TRBJ2-3): KAGVTQTPRYLIKTRGQQVTLSCSPISGHRSVSWYQQTPGQGLQFLFEYFSETQRNKGNFPGRFSGRQFSNSRSEMNVSTLELGDSALYLCASSLAGPSSTDTQYFGPGTRLTVL.

The V gene is TRBV6-1, the J gene TRBJ1-5; perhaps TRBD1 as D (6 bases). The CDR3 contains 17 residues. The V and J ends lost 2 bases and 6 bases respectively, with 20 bases between them. In germline, CDR1 is MNHNS, CDR2 SASEGT. CDR3 DNA: TGTGCCAGCAGTGAACCCTCGACAGGATTCTTCAGTCAGCCCCAGCATTTT. Residues: CASSEPSTGFFSQPQHF.

This clonotype was counted between two and nine times. This chain joins TRBV7-2 and TRBJ2-7; 12 bases fit TRBD2. CDR1 SGHTA and CDR2 FQGNSA come from the germline V gene. With 1 base clipped from V and 2 bases from J, the junction kept 6 bases outside the gene matches. This CDR3 contains 17 residues. The CDR3 reads CASSLVASGGGAYEQYF. The DNA of the CDR3 is TGTGCCAGCAGCTTAGTGGCTAGCGGGGGGGGAGCCTACGAGCAGTACTTC.

This clonotype was detected ten times or more. Compared with germline, one end of the junction differs, possibly owing to a read error. In DNA form, the CDR3 reads TGCAGCGTGAGAGCTAACAGCGACAGCCCCGTTATATTC. This sequence encodes CSVRANSDSPVIF. The V call is TRBV29-1, the J call TRBJ2-7; possible D gene TRBD1, 5 bases. CDR3 length: 13 amino acids. From germline, CDR1 is SQVTM and CDR2 ANQGSEA.

This clonotype was seen many times. The genes are TRBV5-1 and TRBJ2-7; tentatively, D is TRBD2 (5 bases). The CDR3 consists of 13 residues. The germline V gene encodes CDR1 SGHRS and CDR2 YFSETQ. V gave up 0 bases and J gave up 5 bases, with 9 bases separating them. This chain's CDR3 is CASSLGGRDEQYF. The CDR3 DNA sequence: TGCGCCAGCAGCTTGGGAGGGCGCGACGAGCAGTACTTC.

The chain recombines TRBV6-1 with TRBJ1-4; 7 nucleotides line up with TRBD1. Trimming took 7 bases from V and 8 from J; bases not matched to a gene: 16. This CDR3 contains 16 residues. Germline-derived CDR1 and CDR2 are MNHNS and SASEGT. CDR3: CASTRQRGRGGEKLFF. The CDR3 region has the DNA TGTGCCAGCACTAGGCAGAGGGGGCGCGGAGGCGAAAAACTGTTTTTT.

This chain joins TRBV5-1 and TRBJ1-1; TRBD1 matches 10 bases. In germline, CDR1 is SGHRS, CDR2 YFSETQ. J gave up 4 bases and V 6 bases, and 3 bases lay outside the gene matches. The CDR3 covers 13 residues. CDR3 DNA: TGCGCCAGCACGCGGACAGGGGGCACTGAAGCTTTCTTT. Amino acids: CASTRTGGTEAFF.

This clonotype was seen ten or more times. The chain links TRBV20-1 to TRBJ2-4, with no clear D. The CDR3 is made up of 12 amino acids. Trimming shortened V by 4 bases and J by 0 bases, and 4 bases separated the two germline ends. The V gene's germline CDR1 is DFQATT and CDR2 SNEGSKA (reference sequence). The CDR3 DNA reads as TGCAGTGCTATGGTAGCCAAAAACATTCAGTACTTC. Residues: CSAMVAKNIQYF.

J is TRBJ2-5 and V is TRBV6-6; 9 bases are shared with TRBD1. This CDR3 comprises 16 residues. Germline CDR1 reads MNHNY; CDR2 reads SVGAGI (reference sequence). J gave up 5 bases and V 2 bases, and 9 bases lay outside the gene matches. CDR3 sequence (DNA): TGTGCCAGCAGTTACAACAGGGGGCAGACGGGTGAGACCCAGTACTTC. Translated, it gives CASSYNRGQTGETQYF.

This clonotype was seen a few times. J is TRBJ2-3 and V is TRBV5-1, with 10 nucleotides matching TRBD2. Trimming cost V 3 bases and J 2 bases; bases outside gene matches: 9. This CDR3 has 17 residues. Per the germline V gene, CDR1 is SGHRS and CDR2 is YFSETQ. CDR3 in DNA: TGCGCCAGCAGCTGGGGGCTAGCGGGGGACCCCACAGATACGCAGTATTTT. It specifies CASSWGLAGDPTDTQYF.

This clonotype showed up just a few times. V and J are TRBV20-1 and TRBJ1-1, with D perhaps TRBD1 (6 bases). Per germline, CDR1 DFQATT and CDR2 SNEGSKA (reference sequence). This CDR3 is built from 13 residues. Trimming took 3 bases from V and 4 from J, leaving 12 bases between them. The CDR3 sequence is CSAREGGGTEAFF. The CDR3 nucleotides read TGCAGTGCTAGGGAGGGGGGCGGCACTGAAGCTTTCTTT.

The J gene is TRBJ1-5, the V gene TRBV6-2 or TRBV6-3; tentative D call: TRBD1 (6 bases). Germline assignment: CDR1 MNHEY and CDR2 SVGEGT. The V gene lost 2 bases and the J gene lost 7 bases, with 15 bases spanning the gap. The CDR3 has 15 amino acids. CDR3 nucleotide sequence: TGTGCCAGCAGTTACCAGGGGCTCGGGAAGCAGCCCCAGCATTTT. It yields the protein CASSYQGLGKQPQHF.

This clonotype was seen a handful of times. This rearrangement joins TRBV5-4 to TRBJ2-3; D remains ambiguous. V was clipped by 6 bases and J by 3 bases, with 11 bases between them. This CDR3 spans 13 amino acids. Germline CDR1 is SGHNT and CDR2 is YYREEE (reference sequence). CDR3 DNA: TGTGCCAGCACCCCACAAGGGACAGATACGCAGTATTTT. Translation: CASTPQGTDTQYF.

V and J are TRBV2 and TRBJ1-2, with a weak D call TRBD1 (5 bases). The V end was cut by 1 base, the J end by 2 bases, with 11 bases between. Germline V gene sequence: CDR1 SNHLY, CDR2 FYNNEI. This CDR3 has 15 residues. The DNA for the CDR3 is TGTGCCAGCAGTGAAGATCAGGGAGGCAACTATGGCTACACCTTC. Protein sequence: CASSEDQGGNYGYTF.

This clonotype was seen ten or more times. The chain is built from TRBV20-1 and TRBJ2-5; D is perhaps TRBD1 (6 bases). This CDR3 is built from 14 residues. The V gene's germline CDR1 is DFQATT and CDR2 SNEGSKA (reference sequence). Trimming took off 5 bases at V and 2 bases at J, with 15 bases between the two ends. DNA of the CDR3: TGCAGTGCTGCAAGGGACAAAAATCAAGAGACCCAGTACTTC. Translation gives CSAARDKNQETQYF.

In its sample, this clonotype was seen a few times. The genes are TRBV7-9 and TRBJ1-4; D remains ambiguous. Deletions cut 4 bases from V and 0 bases from J, with 15 bases between. There are 17 residues in the CDR3. Germline V gene lookup returns CDR1 SEHNR and CDR2 FQNEAQ (reference sequence). The CDR3 bases are TGTGCCAGCAGCTCGACTTTCTCGGCAGCAACTAATGAAAAACTGTTTTTT. Residues: CASSSTFSAATNEKLFF.

With respect to this clonotype: Mismatch with germline at one junction end may stem from a read error. J is TRBJ1-1 and V is TRBV18, with D unresolved. CDR3 size: 15 residues. The germline V gene has CDR1 KGHSH and CDR2 LQKENI. DNA for the CDR3: TGTGCCAGCTCTCCGTACGGGCCCGTGAACACTGAAGCTTTGTTT. This encodes CASSPYGPVNTEALF. Looking up the rest from reference TRBV18 and TRBJ1-1 gives the full variable domain: NAGVMQNPRHLVRRRGQEARLRCSPMKGHSHVYWYRQLPEEGLKFMVYLQKENIIDESGMPKERFSAEFPKEGPSILRIQQVVRGDSAAYFCASSPYGPVNTEALFGQGTRLTVV.

The sample holds many counts of this clonotype. This sequence joins TRBV6-5 and TRBJ2-5; TRBD1 might be the D (6 bases). Germline V gives CDR1 MNHEY, CDR2 SVGAGI. V shed 6 bases and J shed 7 bases, with 15 bases lying between them. The CDR3 is made up of 13 amino acids. The CDR3 is CASSSGAAGTQYF. CDR3 DNA sequence: TGTGCCAGCAGCTCAGGGGCGGCGGGGACCCAGTACTTC.

The chain uses TRBV4-2 and TRBJ2-5; D unclear. This CDR3 is 11 amino acids long. V was cut by 5 bases and J by 3 bases, with 4 bases left in between. Germline V gene data show CDR1 as LGHNA and CDR2 as YNFKEQ. The CDR3 loop is CASSVEETQYF. Written as DNA, the CDR3 is TGTGCCAGCAGCGTCGAAGAGACCCAGTACTTC.

In this sample, this clonotype turned up a few times. The chain links TRBV2 to TRBJ1-1, with D uncertain. This CDR3 spans 14 amino acids. V was pared by 6 bases and J by 4 bases, with 15 bases between. CDR1 and CDR2 (germline): SNHLY, FYNNEI. CDR3 sequence reads: CASSVPPGSTEAFF. CDR3 nucleotides: TGTGCCAGCAGCGTCCCCCCCGGGAGCACTGAAGCTTTCTTT.

This clonotype was seen only a few times. The genes are TRBV6-5 and TRBJ1-1, with D uncertain. CDR1 and CDR2 from the germline V gene are MNHEY and SVGAGI. The CDR3 is made up of 14 amino acids. Trimming took off 0 bases at V and 1 base at J, with 6 bases between the two ends. CDR3 sequence: CASSYSYTNTEAFF. CDR3 nucleotide sequence: TGTGCCAGCAGTTACTCGTATACGAACACTGAAGCTTTCTTT.

This clonotype was seen only a few times. J is TRBJ2-2 and V is TRBV4-2, with D perhaps matching TRBD2 (5 bases). Germline CDR1 LGHNA, CDR2 YNFKEQ. Trimming took 0 bases from V and 5 from J, leaving 16 bases between them. The CDR3 covers 17 residues. CDR3 sequence reads: CASSQDRNTPGTGELFF. The CDR3 DNA reads as TGTGCCAGCAGCCAAGATAGGAACACCCCGGGGACCGGGGAGCTGTTTTTT.

This clonotype came up a few times. The genes are TRBV3-1 and TRBJ1-4, with 7 bases matching TRBD1. Trimming at V came to 0 bases and at J to 13 bases, leaving 5 bases not matched to a gene. Germline lookup yields CDR1 LGHDT and CDR2 YNNKEL (reference sequence). The CDR3 runs 13 residues. The CDR3 is CASSQDRGGGLFF. The CDR3 nucleotides read TGTGCCAGCAGCCAAGATAGAGGGGGCGGACTGTTTTTT.